Presented here are 24 T cell receptor beta chains from one specimen sequenced in a study of cytomegalovirus exposure and HLA in healthy donors. The primer mix had 60 Vbeta and 13 Jbeta primers. Assay: immunoSEQ multiplex PCR; the TCRdb copy retains only in-frame clones and omits some. The sample consists of more than 80,000 clones, roughly 82% of them appearing once. The sequencing input was PBMCs. These receptors were collected from a male donor in good health and CMV-seropositive.

This clone showed up just once. The chain carries TRBV6-5 and TRBJ2-3; 8 bases are shared with TRBD2. Per germline, CDR1 MNHEY and CDR2 SVGAGI. CDR3 length equals 14 residues. V was pared by 4 bases and J by 4 bases, with 4 bases of the junction left unmatched. CDR3 sequence (DNA): TGTGCCAGCAGTTCCCTAGCGGGTCCAGATACGCAGTATTTT. It yields the protein CASSSLAGPDTQYF.

The V gene is TRBV21-1, the J gene TRBJ1-5. TRBV21-1 is described as a pseudogene. This CDR3 has 16 residues. CDR3 amino acids: CASSKPLGRGCQPQHF. The DNA for the CDR3 is TGTGCCAGCAGCAAACCTCTCGGCCGGGGATGTCAGCCCCAGCATTTT.

This clone showed up just a few times. CDR3: CASSHSDRAAGNTIYF. The CDR3 DNA follows: TGTGCCAGCAGCCACAGTGACAGGGCCGCTGGAAACACCATATATTTT. The V and J genes are TRBV7-9 and TRBJ1-3, with TRBD1 matching over 7 bases. Germline CDR1 and CDR2: SEHNR and FQNEAQ (reference sequence). This CDR3 region has 16 residues. V was clipped by 5 bases and J by 2 bases; unmatched bases: 9.

This sequence joins TRBV5-4 and TRBJ2-5; 11 nucleotides agree with TRBD2. CDR3 size: 15 residues. Germline V gene data show CDR1 as SGHNT and CDR2 as YYREEE (reference sequence). J gave up 5 bases and V 2 bases, and 5 bases lay outside the gene matches. The CDR3 region is CASSLQLAGVETQYF. As DNA, the CDR3 is TGTGCCAGCAGCTTACAACTAGCGGGGGTGGAGACCCAGTACTTC. The whole variable domain, remainder taken from reference TRBV5-4 and TRBJ2-5, is ETGVTQSPTHLIKTRGQQVTLRCSSQSGHNTVSWYQQALGQGPQFIFQYYREEENGRGNFPPRFSGLQFPNYSSELNVNALELDDSALYLCASSLQLAGVETQYFGPGTRLLVL.

The chain is built from TRBV6-5 and TRBJ2-1, with TRBD1 matching 8 bases. The CDR3 spans 14 residues. Per germline, CDR1 MNHEY and CDR2 SVGAGI. V gave up 7 bases and J gave up 1 base; unmatched junction bases: 3. CDR3 coding DNA: TGTGCCAGCAAGGACAGGGAGTCCTACAATGAGCAGTTCTTC. Protein sequence: CASKDRESYNEQFF.

The chain joins TRBV7-9 to TRBJ2-7; TRBD2 might be the D (6 bases). The CDR3 is made up of 13 amino acids. Germline CDR1 SEHNR, CDR2 FQNEAQ (reference sequence). Between the trimmed V and J ends, which lost 5 bases and 3 bases, there was a span of 11 bases. CDR3 nucleotides: TGTGCCAGCAGCCGGGACTTATACTACGAGCAGTACTTC. Amino acids: CASSRDLYYEQYF.

This chain connects TRBV28 to TRBJ2-7; 7 nucleotides align to TRBD2. The germline CDR1 and CDR2 sequences are MDHEN and SYDVKM. The CDR3 has 15 amino acids. The ends lost 6 bases at V and 3 bases at J; junction bases unmatched: 11. CDR3 amino acids: CASSLPPAGLYEQYF. The CDR3, as DNA: TGTGCCAGCAGCCTACCCCCAGCGGGACTCTACGAGCAGTACTTC.

This chain joins TRBV28 and TRBJ1-3, with 7 bases that match TRBD1. The CDR3 length is 14 residues. Germline assignment: CDR1 MDHEN and CDR2 SYDVKM. Germline trimming cut 6 bases from V and 4 bases from J; bases unmatched to any gene: 6. The CDR3 bases are TGTGCCAGCAGCACAACAGGGGAAGGAAACACCATATATTTT. Its protein is CASSTTGEGNTIYF. The full variable domain, in which reference TRBV28 and TRBJ1-3 provide the parts outside the CDR3, is DVKVTQSSRYLVKRTGEKVFLECVQDMDHENMFWYRQDPGLGLRLIYFSYDVKMKEKGDIPEGYSVSREKKERFSLILESASTNQTSMYLCASSTTGEGNTIYFGEGSWLTVV.

Concerning this clone itself: The same CDR3 can be traced to other DNA sequences in this sample. The J gene is TRBJ2-1, the V gene TRBV5-1; 16 nucleotides align to TRBD2. Germline lookup yields CDR1 SGHRS and CDR2 YFSETQ. J was trimmed by 4 bases and V by 4 bases; bases with no gene match: 8. The CDR3 is made up of 18 amino acids. Here the CDR3 DNA reads TGCGCCAGCAGCCGGGGACTAGCGGGAGGGGGGCCATACAATGAGCAGTTCTTC. Amino acid sequence: CASSRGLAGGGPYNEQFF.

J is TRBJ2-7 and V is TRBV27; 8 bases line up with TRBD2. With V trimmed by 5 bases and J by 6 bases, 12 bases remained unmatched. CDR3 length equals 15 residues. Germline values: CDR1 MNHEY, CDR2 SMNVEV (reference sequence). The CDR3 DNA is TGTGCCAGCAGTCCTGGGGTAGCGGGATTTGGCGAGCAGTACTTC. This gives the protein CASSPGVAGFGEQYF.

The chain is built from TRBV6-4 and TRBJ2-7; TRBD1 aligns across 8 bases. CDR1 is MRHNA and CDR2 is SNTAGT in the germline V gene. The CDR3 loop spans 15 amino acids. With V trimmed by 3 bases and J by 5 bases, 9 bases remained unmatched. DNA of the CDR3: TGTGCCAGCAGTGAAACAGGGGGAATAGGGAACGAGCAGTACTTC. Amino acids: CASSETGGIGNEQYF.

The chain joins TRBV19 to TRBJ2-5; 7 bases fit TRBD2. Germline CDR1 reads LNHDA; CDR2 reads SQIVND (reference sequence). Trimming at V came to 2 bases and at J to 5 bases, leaving 8 bases not matched to a gene. CDR3 length: 15 residues. The CDR3 sequence is CASSIWGGIGETQYF. CDR3 in DNA: TGTGCCAGTAGTATATGGGGAGGGATAGGGGAGACCCAGTACTTC.

V usage is TRBV28 and J usage is TRBJ2-1, with TRBD2 matching over 12 bases. V lost 3 bases to trimming and J lost 10 bases; unmatched junction nucleotides: 7. The CDR3 extends over 15 amino acids. Germline V gene sequence: CDR1 MDHEN, CDR2 SYDVKM. The DNA for the CDR3 is TGTGCCAGCAGTTTGGCTAGCGGGGGGGCCTGGGAGCAGTTCTTC. This gives the protein CASSLASGGAWEQFF.

V and J are TRBV23-1 and TRBJ2-7, with D possibly TRBD2 on 6 matching bases. TRBV23-1 is labeled an ORF, and its function is uncertain. This CDR3 spans 16 amino acids. The V end lost 3 bases, the J end lost 0 bases, and 15 bases lay between the germline ends. For the CDR3, the DNA is TGCGCCAGCAGTCACCCGGGTCGGGAGCCCTCCTACGAGCAGTACTTC. Its protein is CASSHPGREPSYEQYF.

The CDR3 DNA reads as TGTGCCAGCAGCCCCTTTAGCGGGAGCACAGATACGCAGTATTTT. It specifies CASSPFSGSTDTQYF. The gene calls are TRBV7-9 and TRBJ2-3, with 7 positions matching TRBD2. V was clipped by 5 bases and J by 0 bases; unmatched bases: 5. Per germline, CDR1 SEHNR and CDR2 FQNEAQ (reference sequence). The CDR3 is 15 residues long.

This rearrangement joins TRBV7-8 to TRBJ2-5; 9 nucleotides match TRBD2. This CDR3 region has 15 residues. Germline V gives CDR1 SGHVS, CDR2 FQNEAQ. The V gene end was trimmed by 5 bases and the J gene end by 1 base; junction bases not matched to a gene: 5. The CDR3 sequence is CASSRGGRAQETQYF. The CDR3 bases are TGTGCCAGCAGCAGGGGCGGGAGGGCCCAAGAGACCCAGTACTTC.

CDR3 protein: CASSPGVSGANVLTF. CDR3 DNA: TGCGCCAGCAGCCCAGGGGTTTCTGGGGCCAACGTCCTGACTTTC. This chain links TRBV5-1 with TRBJ2-6; D may be TRBD1 (6 bases). This CDR3 is 15 amino acids long. V lost 4 bases, J lost 1 base, and 9 bases lay in between. The germline gives CDR1 SGHRS, CDR2 YFSETQ.

V is TRBV29-1 and J is TRBJ2-5; tentative D call: TRBD1 (7 bases). This CDR3 region has 14 residues. CDR1 is SQVTM and CDR2 is ANQGSEA in the germline V gene. The V gene lost 6 bases and the J gene lost 2 bases, with 16 bases spanning the gap. DNA of the CDR3: TGCAGCGTCGCCCAACAGGGGAGGCAAGAGACCCAGTACTTC. Protein sequence: CSVAQQGRQETQYF.

The chain uses TRBV27 and TRBJ2-6; D is ambiguous. CDR1 MNHEY and CDR2 SMNVEV come from the germline V gene (reference sequence). The CDR3 runs 15 residues. The germline V and J ends were trimmed by 2 bases and 0 bases, with 5 bases remaining between them. In DNA, the CDR3 is TGTGCCAGCAGTTTACTATTCTCTGGGGCCAACGTCCTGACTTTC. Amino acids: CASSLLFSGANVLTF.

This chain joins TRBV5-1 and TRBJ2-7, with D unclear. This CDR3 spans 15 amino acids. Germline-derived CDR1 and CDR2 are SGHRS and YFSETQ. V gave up 0 bases and J gave up 0 bases, with 10 bases separating them. The CDR3: CASSLATFSSYEQYF. The DNA for the CDR3 is TGCGCCAGCAGCTTGGCGACTTTCAGCTCCTACGAGCAGTACTTC.

The chain has TRBV30 and TRBJ2-7; D perhaps matches TRBD1 (6 bases). This CDR3 spans 13 amino acids. The V end was cut by 2 bases, the J end by 4 bases, with 12 bases between. Germline V gene data show CDR1 as GTSNPN and CDR2 as SVGIG (reference sequence). The CDR3 nucleotides read TGTGCCTGGAGTCGGACAGAGGGTTACGAGCAGTACTTC. Translation gives CAWSRTEGYEQYF.

The chain has TRBV29-1 and TRBJ2-2; TRBD2 matches 8 bases. Germline V gene lookup returns CDR1 SQVTM and CDR2 ANQGSEA. The CDR3 loop spans 14 amino acids. V shed 6 bases and J 1 base; nucleotides not matched to a gene: 4. The DNA for the CDR3 is TGCAGCGTAAGGACTAGCCTGAACACCGGGGAGCTGTTTTTT. Protein sequence: CSVRTSLNTGELFF.

This rearrangement joins TRBV14 to TRBJ2-7; 7 positions match TRBD2. Looked up from germline, CDR1 is SGHDN and CDR2 is FVKESK. J gave up 3 bases and V 2 bases, and 7 bases lay outside the gene matches. The CDR3 has 15 amino acids. CDR3 nucleotides: TGTGCCAGCAGCCAATTTCCGGGGGGAGGCTACGAGCAGTACTTC. This codes for CASSQFPGGGYEQYF.

Concerning this clone itself: A read error may produce the germline difference seen at one junction end. The rearrangement links TRBV5-6 to TRBJ1-5; 9 nucleotides agree with TRBD1. CDR1 SGHDT and CDR2 YYEEEE come from the germline V gene. The CDR3 spans 14 residues. The CDR3 DNA sequence: TGTGCCAGCAGTGAAGGGACAGGGAATCAGCCCCAGAATTTT. It translates to CASSEGTGNQPQNF.